Presented here are 23 T cell receptor beta chains from one specimen sequenced in a study of memory CD4+ T cells and cytomegalovirus serostatus. Here immunoSEQ multiplex PCR was the method, and the copy in TCRdb shows in-frame clones only, minus some. This sample yields fewer than 50,000 clones, of which 75% to 85% are seen a single time; more than 0.95% belongs to the top ten. The sort gate was single viable CD3+CD4+CD8-CD45RO+ cells for memory CD4+ T cells. Input material: memory CD4+ T cells from blood. These TCRs come from an adult in good health and CMV-seronegative.

The V call is TRBV27, the J call TRBJ2-1; 10 nucleotides match TRBD2. Germline values: CDR1 MNHEY, CDR2 SMNVEV (reference sequence). The junction had 12 bases not matched to a gene; V was cut back by 10 bases and J by 9 bases. This CDR3 has 14 amino acids. The CDR3 here is CATSTALAGFEQFF. In DNA form, the CDR3 reads TGTGCCACTTCTACCGCACTAGCGGGATTTGAGCAGTTCTTC.

The chain combines TRBV4-2 with TRBJ2-1; 7 positions agree with TRBD2. Germline V gives CDR1 LGHNA, CDR2 YNFKEQ. This CDR3 is 16 amino acids long. Germline trimming cut 0 bases from V and 4 bases from J; bases unmatched to any gene: 6. The DNA for the CDR3 is TGTGCCAGCAGCCAAGACGGGTGGGGGGGTTACAATGAGCAGTTCTTC. This translates into CASSQDGWGGYNEQFF.

The chain employs TRBV5-1 and TRBJ2-5; a possible D gene is TRBD2 (5 bases). V lost 4 bases and J lost 2, with 12 bases in between. The CDR3 covers 14 residues. The germline V gene encodes CDR1 SGHRS and CDR2 YFSETQ. CDR3 region: CASSASGRQETQYF. CDR3 DNA: TGCGCCAGCAGCGCCAGCGGCCGTCAAGAGACCCAGTACTTC. The full variable domain, rest sourced from reference TRBV5-1 and TRBJ2-5, is KAGVTQTPRYLIKTRGQQVTLSCSPISGHRSVSWYQQTPGQGLQFLFEYFSETQRNKGNFPGRFSGRQFSNSRSEMNVSTLELGDSALYLCASSASGRQETQYFGPGTRLLVL.

The chain carries TRBV11-2 and TRBJ2-2, with D possibly matching TRBD1 (5 bases). The length of the CDR3 is 15 residues. With 0 bases removed from V and 7 bases from J, the gap between germline ends came to 12 bases. Germline lookup yields CDR1 SGHAT and CDR2 FQNNGV. The CDR3 protein is CASSLEEGVGGELFF. CDR3 DNA sequence: TGTGCCAGCAGCTTAGAGGAAGGGGTGGGCGGGGAGCTGTTTTTT.

J is TRBJ2-7 and V is TRBV5-6; 7 bases align to TRBD1. CDR1 is SGHDT, CDR2 YYEEEE, per germline. V shed 6 bases, J shed 6 bases, and the junction held 15 bases outside the gene matches. The CDR3 runs 15 residues. DNA of the CDR3: TGTGCCAGCACCCGGTTCGACAGGGTCGGGGTCGAGCAGTACTTC. Its translation: CASTRFDRVGVEQYF.

The chain employs TRBV30 and TRBJ1-2, with D uncertain. The V gene lost 0 bases and the J gene lost 6 bases, with 8 bases spanning the gap. Germline CDR1 GTSNPN, CDR2 SVGIG (reference sequence). The CDR3 runs 12 residues. CDR3 region: CAWSVTRDGYTF. As DNA, the CDR3 is TGTGCCTGGAGTGTAACCCGGGATGGCTACACCTTC.

The chain carries TRBV4-3 and TRBJ2-7; TRBD2 is a possible D gene (6 bases). In germline, CDR1 is LGHNA, CDR2 YSLEER. The germline V and J ends were trimmed by 3 bases and 4 bases, with 19 bases remaining between them. This CDR3 comprises 16 residues. The DNA for the CDR3 is TGCGCCAGCAGCCAGGGCCGGGGAGGACCGGCATACGAGCAGTACTTC. Amino acid sequence: CASSQGRGGPAYEQYF.

The chain is built from TRBV6-6 and TRBJ1-5, with 7 positions matching TRBD1. The V segment lost 0 bases and the J segment 7 bases; nucleotides outside the gene matches: 6. The CDR3 sequence is 15 residues long. Germline CDR1 reads MNHNY; CDR2 reads SVGAGI (reference sequence). The CDR3 spells CASSYSTGFGQPQHF. DNA for the CDR3: TGTGCCAGCAGTTACTCGACAGGGTTCGGCCAGCCCCAGCATTTT.

In its sample, this clone was seen once. The V call is TRBV5-4, the J call TRBJ2-7; D ambiguous. The CDR3 runs 13 residues. Germline CDR1 and CDR2: SGHNT and YYREEE (reference sequence). The V end was cut by 2 bases, the J end by 6 bases, with 12 bases between. In DNA form, the CDR3 reads TGTGCCAGCAGCTTCTCACAGCTCGCCGAGCAGTACTTC. Protein product: CASSFSQLAEQYF.

The chain has TRBV30 and TRBJ1-2; 8 nucleotides line up with TRBD1. CDR1 is GTSNPN, CDR2 SVGIG, per germline (reference sequence). This CDR3 is 12 amino acids long. The V segment lost 5 bases and the J segment 8 bases; nucleotides outside the gene matches: 7. The CDR3 spells CAWGQGWDGYTF. Written as DNA, the CDR3 is TGTGCCTGGGGACAGGGTTGGGACGGCTACACCTTC. The variable domain in full, with the rest retrieved from reference TRBV30 and TRBJ1-2, is SQTIHQWPATLVQPVGSPLSLECTVEGTSNPNLYWYRQAAGRGLQLLFYSVGIGQISSEVPQNLSASRPQDRQFILSSKKLLLSDSGFYLCAWGQGWDGYTFGSGTRLTVV.

The gene calls are TRBV13 and TRBJ1-2, with a tentative D call TRBD1 (6 bases). The CDR3 has 13 amino acids. The germline V and J ends were trimmed by 4 bases and 7 bases, with 13 bases remaining between them. In germline, CDR1 is PRHDT, CDR2 FYEKMQ (reference sequence). The CDR3 loop is CASSSQGSGGYTF. Written as DNA, the CDR3 is TGTGCCAGCAGCTCTCAGGGGTCTGGTGGCTACACCTTC. Using reference TRBV13 and TRBJ1-2 for the parts outside the CDR3, the full variable domain is AAGVIQSPRHLIKEKRETATLKCYPIPRHDTVYWYQQGPGQDPQFLISFYEKMQSDKGSIPDRFSAQQFSDYHSELNMSSLELGDSALYFCASSSQGSGGYTFGSGTRLTVV.

This chain joins TRBV29-1 and TRBJ2-2; D gene unclear. V was clipped by 7 bases and J by 1 base, with 7 bases between them. The CDR3 extends over 12 amino acids. Germline V gene lookup returns CDR1 SQVTM and CDR2 ANQGSEA. As DNA, the CDR3 is TGCAGCGGCGTGAGGAACACCGGGGAGCTGTTTTTT. Translation: CSGVRNTGELFF.

The rearrangement uses TRBV10-3 and TRBJ2-1, with 9 positions matching TRBD2. V trimming: 3 bases; J trimming: 9 bases; junction bases outside the gene matches: 6. The CDR3 contains 14 residues. Germline V CDR1 and CDR2: ENHRY, SYGVKD. The CDR3 DNA is TGTGCCATCAGTGACGCGGGAGGGCCAGGTGAGCAGTTCTTC. It is translated as CAISDAGGPGEQFF.

V and J are TRBV5-6 and TRBJ2-7, with 13 bases identical to TRBD2. This CDR3 has 15 residues. The germline V gene encodes CDR1 SGHDT and CDR2 YYEEEE. The V gene end was trimmed by 2 bases and the J gene end by 3 bases; junction bases not matched to a gene: 2. CDR3: CASSLGTSGNYEQYF. Here the CDR3 DNA reads TGTGCCAGCAGCTTAGGGACTAGCGGGAACTACGAGCAGTACTTC.

The V call is TRBV27, the J call TRBJ2-2; D may be TRBD2 (6 bases). The germline V gene has CDR1 MNHEY and CDR2 SMNVEV (reference sequence). The ends were cut back, 6 bases at V and 2 bases at J, with 10 bases in the middle. The CDR3 consists of 14 residues. The CDR3 region is CASRPLANTGELFF. CDR3 in DNA: TGTGCCAGCAGGCCACTAGCAAACACCGGGGAGCTGTTTTTT.

This sequence joins TRBV18 and TRBJ2-7; 7 bases map to TRBD2. The CDR3 extends over 14 amino acids. V lost 3 bases, J lost 5 bases, and 7 bases stayed unmatched. Germline V gives CDR1 KGHSH, CDR2 LQKENI. CDR3 in amino acids: CASSPSNGGDEQYF. The CDR3, as DNA: TGTGCCAGCTCACCCTCGAATGGGGGGGACGAGCAGTACTTC.

V and J are TRBV21-1 and TRBJ1-3. TRBV21-1 is designated a pseudogene. The CDR3 has 14 amino acids. CDR3 nucleotides: TGTGCCAGCAGCAAGGTCCCAAAGCGAAACACCATATATTTT. Residues: CASSKVPKRNTIYF.

The V and J genes are TRBV6-1 and TRBJ2-4; a possible D gene is TRBD1 (6 bases). The germline gives CDR1 MNHNS, CDR2 SASEGT. The V end was cut by 1 base, the J end by 0 bases, with 19 bases between. The CDR3 length is 19 residues. In nucleotides, the CDR3 is TGTGCCAGCAGTGAAGAGGGGACACCTGAGCGCCTAGCCAAAAACATTCAGTACTTC. This sequence encodes CASSEEGTPERLAKNIQYF.

This chain joins TRBV5-1 and TRBJ2-2; a possible D gene is TRBD1 (6 bases). The CDR3 is made up of 15 amino acids. In germline, CDR1 is SGHRS, CDR2 YFSETQ. V dropped 4 bases and J dropped 0 bases, with 10 bases sitting between them. As DNA, the CDR3 is TGCGCCAGCAGCCTAGGGACACCGAACACCGGGGAGCTGTTTTTT. This translates into CASSLGTPNTGELFF. Using reference TRBV5-1 and TRBJ2-2 for the parts outside the CDR3, the full variable domain is KAGVTQTPRYLIKTRGQQVTLSCSPISGHRSVSWYQQTPGQGLQFLFEYFSETQRNKGNFPGRFSGRQFSNSRSEMNVSTLELGDSALYLCASSLGTPNTGELFFGEGSRLTVL.

J is TRBJ2-7 and V is TRBV5-1; TRBD2 matches 7 bases. J gave up 5 bases and V 3 bases, and 8 bases lay outside the gene matches. Germline V gene lookup returns CDR1 SGHRS and CDR2 YFSETQ. The CDR3 has 14 amino acids. The CDR3 loop is CASSWGGGFNEQYF. The CDR3 coding sequence is TGCGCCAGCAGCTGGGGGGGAGGTTTCAACGAGCAGTACTTC.

The chain links TRBV5-4 to TRBJ2-7, with 8 bases lining up with TRBD1. Losses at the gene ends were 6 bases for V and 6 bases for J; bases not matched to a gene: 11. Per germline, CDR1 SGHNT and CDR2 YYREEE (reference sequence). This CDR3 has 14 residues. The CDR3 DNA reads TGTGCCAGCACCCTAGACAGGGGACTGTCCGAGCAGTACTTC. Amino acid sequence: CASTLDRGLSEQYF.

V gene TRBV7-9 combines with J gene TRBJ2-5; a possible D gene is TRBD2 (7 bases). The J call may not be correct, given that the DNA end is closer to TRBJ2-7. Germline V lookup: CDR1 SEHNR, CDR2 FQNEAQ (reference sequence). This CDR3 comprises 18 residues. The CDR3 reads CASSLASGISRGSYEQYF. The CDR3 nucleotides are TGTGCCAGCAGCTTAGCGAGCGGGATAAGCAGGGGTTCCTACGAGCAGTACTTC.

The genes are TRBV7-2 and TRBJ2-1, with D unclear. The CDR3 has 11 residues. V was clipped by 5 bases and J by 9 bases, with 8 bases between them. Germline CDR1 SGHTA, CDR2 FQGNSA. CDR3 sequence: CASSQNLEQFF. The CDR3 bases are TGTGCCAGCAGCCAAAATCTTGAGCAGTTCTTC.